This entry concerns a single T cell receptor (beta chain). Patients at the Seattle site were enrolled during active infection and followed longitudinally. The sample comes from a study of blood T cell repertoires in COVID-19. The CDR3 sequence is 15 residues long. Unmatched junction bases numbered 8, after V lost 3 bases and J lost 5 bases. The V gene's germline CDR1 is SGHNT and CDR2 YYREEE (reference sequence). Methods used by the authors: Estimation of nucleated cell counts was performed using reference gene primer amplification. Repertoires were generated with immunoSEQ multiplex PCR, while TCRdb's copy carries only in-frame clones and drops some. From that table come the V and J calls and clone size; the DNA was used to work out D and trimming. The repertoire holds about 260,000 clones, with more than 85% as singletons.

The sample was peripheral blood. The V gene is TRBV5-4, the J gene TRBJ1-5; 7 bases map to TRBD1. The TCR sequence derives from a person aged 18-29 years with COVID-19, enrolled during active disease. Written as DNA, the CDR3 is TGTGCCAGCAGCTCTGACAGGGAGCTTTATCAGCCCCAGCATTTT. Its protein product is CASSSDRELYQPQHF.